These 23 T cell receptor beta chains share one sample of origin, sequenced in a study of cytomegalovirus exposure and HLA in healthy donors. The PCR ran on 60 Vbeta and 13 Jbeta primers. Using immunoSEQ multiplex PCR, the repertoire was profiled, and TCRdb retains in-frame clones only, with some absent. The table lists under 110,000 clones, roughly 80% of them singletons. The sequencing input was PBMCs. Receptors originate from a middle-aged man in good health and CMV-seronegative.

The CDR3 DNA reads TGTGCCAGCAGTGAACTCCTCTCCTACGAGCAGTACTTC. Translation gives CASSELLSYEQYF. V gene TRBV2 combines with J gene TRBJ2-7, with unresolved D. V was clipped by 2 bases and J by 0 bases, with 5 bases between them. The CDR3 extends over 13 amino acids. The V gene's germline CDR1 is SNHLY and CDR2 FYNNEI. Full variable domain (missing parts from reference TRBV2 and TRBJ2-7): EPEVTQTPSHQVTQMGQEVILRCVPISNHLYFYWYRQILGQKVEFLVSFYNNEISEKSEIFDDQFSVERPDGSNFTLKIRSTKLEDSAMYFCASSELLSYEQYFGPGTRLTVT.

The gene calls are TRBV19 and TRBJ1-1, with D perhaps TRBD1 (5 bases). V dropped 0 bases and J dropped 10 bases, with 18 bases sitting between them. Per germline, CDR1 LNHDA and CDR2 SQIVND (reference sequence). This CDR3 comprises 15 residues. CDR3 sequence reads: CASSIDQVLGAPAFF. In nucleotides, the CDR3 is TGTGCCAGTAGTATAGATCAAGTATTAGGGGCCCCAGCTTTCTTT.

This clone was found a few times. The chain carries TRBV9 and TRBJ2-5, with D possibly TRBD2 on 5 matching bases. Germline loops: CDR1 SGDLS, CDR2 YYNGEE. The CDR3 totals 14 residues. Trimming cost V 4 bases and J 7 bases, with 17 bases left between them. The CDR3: CASSFRTEGGTQYF. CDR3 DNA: TGTGCCAGCAGCTTCCGGACGGAAGGAGGGACCCAGTACTTC. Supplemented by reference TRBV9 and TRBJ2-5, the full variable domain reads DSGVTQTPKHLITATGQRVTLRCSPRSGDLSVYWYQQSLDQGLQFLIQYYNGEERAKGNILERFSAQQFPDLHSELNLSSLELGDSALYFCASSFRTEGGTQYFGPGTRLLVL.

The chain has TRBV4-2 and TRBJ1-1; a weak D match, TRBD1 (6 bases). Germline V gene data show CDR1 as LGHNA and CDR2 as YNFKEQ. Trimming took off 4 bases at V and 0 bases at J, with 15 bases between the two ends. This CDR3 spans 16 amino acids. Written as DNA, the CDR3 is TGTGCCAGCAGCCGAAACGCGGCAGGGGTGAACACTGAAGCTTTCTTT. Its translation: CASSRNAAGVNTEAFF.

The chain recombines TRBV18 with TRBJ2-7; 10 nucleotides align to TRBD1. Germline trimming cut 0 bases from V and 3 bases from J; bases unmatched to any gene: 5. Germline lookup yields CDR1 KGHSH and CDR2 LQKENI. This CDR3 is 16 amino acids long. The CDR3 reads CASSPPDRGGYYEQYF. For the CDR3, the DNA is TGTGCCAGCTCACCACCGGACAGGGGGGGCTACTACGAGCAGTACTTC.

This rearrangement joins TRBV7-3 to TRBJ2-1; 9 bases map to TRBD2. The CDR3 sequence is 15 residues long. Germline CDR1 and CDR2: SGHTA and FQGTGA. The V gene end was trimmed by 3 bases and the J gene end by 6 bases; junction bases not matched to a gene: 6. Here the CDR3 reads CASSFVAGEINEQFF. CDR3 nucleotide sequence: TGTGCCAGCAGCTTCGTAGCGGGGGAGATCAATGAGCAGTTCTTC.

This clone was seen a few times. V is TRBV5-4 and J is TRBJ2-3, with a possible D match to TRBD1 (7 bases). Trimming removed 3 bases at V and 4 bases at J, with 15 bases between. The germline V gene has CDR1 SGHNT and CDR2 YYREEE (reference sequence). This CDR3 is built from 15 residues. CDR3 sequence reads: CASSSRGEWADTQYF. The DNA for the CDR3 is TGTGCCAGCAGCTCCAGGGGGGAGTGGGCAGATACGCAGTATTTT. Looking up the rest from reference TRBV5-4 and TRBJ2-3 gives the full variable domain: ETGVTQSPTHLIKTRGQQVTLRCSSQSGHNTVSWYQQALGQGPQFIFQYYREEENGRGNFPPRFSGLQFPNYSSELNVNALELDDSALYLCASSSRGEWADTQYFGPGTRLTVL.

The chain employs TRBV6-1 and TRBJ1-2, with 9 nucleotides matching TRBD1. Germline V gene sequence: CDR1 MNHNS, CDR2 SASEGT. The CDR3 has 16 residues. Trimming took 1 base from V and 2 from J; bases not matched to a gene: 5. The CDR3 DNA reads TGTGCCAGCAGTGAAGGATTCGGGACAGGGAACTATGGCTACACCTTC. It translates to CASSEGFGTGNYGYTF.

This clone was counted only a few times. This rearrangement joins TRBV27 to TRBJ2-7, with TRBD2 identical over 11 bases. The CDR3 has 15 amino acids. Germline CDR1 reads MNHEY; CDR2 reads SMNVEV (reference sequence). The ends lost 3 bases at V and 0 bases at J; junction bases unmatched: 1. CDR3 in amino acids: CASSFGTSGSYEQYF. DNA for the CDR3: TGTGCCAGCAGTTTTGGGACTAGCGGCTCCTACGAGCAGTACTTC.

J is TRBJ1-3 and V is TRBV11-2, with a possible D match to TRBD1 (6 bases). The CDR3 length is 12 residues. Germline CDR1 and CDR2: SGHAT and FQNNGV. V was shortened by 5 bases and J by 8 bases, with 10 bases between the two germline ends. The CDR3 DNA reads TGTGCCAGCAGCCCGCAGGGGCACACCATATATTTT. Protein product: CASSPQGHTIYF. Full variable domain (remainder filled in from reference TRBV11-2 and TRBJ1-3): EAGVAQSPRYKIIEKRQSVAFWCNPISGHATLYWYQQILGQGPKLLIQFQNNGVVDDSQLPKDRFSAERLKGVDSTLKIQPAKLEDSAVYLCASSPQGHTIYFGEGSWLTVV.

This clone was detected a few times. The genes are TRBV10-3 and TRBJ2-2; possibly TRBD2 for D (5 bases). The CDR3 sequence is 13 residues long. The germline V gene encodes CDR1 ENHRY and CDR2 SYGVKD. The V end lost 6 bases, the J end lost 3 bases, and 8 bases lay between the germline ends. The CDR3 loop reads CAISRTDTGELFF. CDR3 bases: TGTGCCATCAGCCGGACTGACACCGGGGAGCTGTTTTTT.

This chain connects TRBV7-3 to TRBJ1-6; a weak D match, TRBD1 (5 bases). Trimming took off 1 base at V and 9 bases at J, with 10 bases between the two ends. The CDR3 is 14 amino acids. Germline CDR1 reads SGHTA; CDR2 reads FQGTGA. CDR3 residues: CASSLRGEGSPLHF. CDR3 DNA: TGTGCCAGCAGCTTAAGGGGGGAAGGTTCACCCCTCCACTTT. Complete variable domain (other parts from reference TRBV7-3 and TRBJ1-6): GAGVSQTPSNKVTEKGKYVELRCDPISGHTALYWYRQSLGQGPEFLIYFQGTGAADDSGLPNDRFFAVRPEGSVSTLKIQRTERGDSAVYLCASSLRGEGSPLHFGNGTRLTVT.

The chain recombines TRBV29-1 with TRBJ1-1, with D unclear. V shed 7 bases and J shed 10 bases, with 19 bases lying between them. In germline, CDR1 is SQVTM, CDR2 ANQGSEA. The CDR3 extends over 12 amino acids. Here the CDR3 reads CSADLRGRGAFF. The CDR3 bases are TGCAGCGCGGACTTGCGTGGGCGAGGAGCTTTCTTT.

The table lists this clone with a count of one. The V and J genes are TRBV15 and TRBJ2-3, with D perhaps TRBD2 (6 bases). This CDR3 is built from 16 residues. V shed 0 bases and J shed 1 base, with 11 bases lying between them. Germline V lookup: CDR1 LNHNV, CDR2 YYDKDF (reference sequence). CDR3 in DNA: TGTGCCACCAGCAGAGATAAACAGCGGGGCACAGATACGCAGTATTTT. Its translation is CATSRDKQRGTDTQYF. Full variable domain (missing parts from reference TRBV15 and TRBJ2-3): DAMVIQNPRYQVTQFGKPVTLSCSQTLNHNVMYWYQQKSSQAPKLLFHYYDKDFNNEADTPDNFQSRRPNTSFCFLDIRSPGLGDTAMYLCATSRDKQRGTDTQYFGPGTRLTVL.

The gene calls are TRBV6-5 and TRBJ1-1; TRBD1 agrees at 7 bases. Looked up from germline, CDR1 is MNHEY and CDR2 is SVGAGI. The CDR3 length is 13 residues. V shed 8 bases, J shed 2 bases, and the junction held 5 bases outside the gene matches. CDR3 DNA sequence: TGTGCCAGCGGTACAGGGGAAAACACTGAAGCTTTCTTT. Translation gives CASGTGENTEAFF.

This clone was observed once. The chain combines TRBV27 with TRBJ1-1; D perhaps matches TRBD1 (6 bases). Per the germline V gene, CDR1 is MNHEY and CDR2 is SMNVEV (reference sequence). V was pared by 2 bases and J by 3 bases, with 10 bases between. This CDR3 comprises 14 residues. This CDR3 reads CASSLNRADTEAFF. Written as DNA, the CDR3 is TGTGCCAGCAGTTTAAACAGGGCGGACACTGAAGCTTTCTTT.

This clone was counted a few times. The CDR3 loop reads CAISVGRANSYEQYF. For the CDR3, the DNA is TGTGCCATCAGTGTAGGCAGGGCGAACTCCTACGAGCAGTACTTC. The chain uses TRBV10-3 and TRBJ2-7; a weak D match, TRBD1 (5 bases). Germline lookup yields CDR1 ENHRY and CDR2 SYGVKD. The CDR3 extends over 15 amino acids. V shed 4 bases and J shed 0 bases, with 13 bases lying between them.

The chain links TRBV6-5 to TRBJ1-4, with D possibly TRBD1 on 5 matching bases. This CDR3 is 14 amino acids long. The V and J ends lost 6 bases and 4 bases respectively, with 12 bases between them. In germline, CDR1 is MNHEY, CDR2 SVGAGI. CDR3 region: CASSFGGDNEKLFF. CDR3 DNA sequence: TGTGCCAGCAGCTTTGGGGGGGATAATGAAAAACTGTTTTTT.

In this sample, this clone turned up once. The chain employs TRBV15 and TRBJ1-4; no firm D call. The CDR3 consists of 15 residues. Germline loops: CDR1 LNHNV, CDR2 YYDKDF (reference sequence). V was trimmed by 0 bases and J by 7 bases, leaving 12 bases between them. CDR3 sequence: CATSREVPPGEKLFF. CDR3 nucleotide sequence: TGTGCCACCAGCAGAGAGGTGCCCCCCGGTGAAAAACTGTTTTTT. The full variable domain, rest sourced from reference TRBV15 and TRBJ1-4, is DAMVIQNPRYQVTQFGKPVTLSCSQTLNHNVMYWYQQKSSQAPKLLFHYYDKDFNNEADTPDNFQSRRPNTSFCFLDIRSPGLGDTAMYLCATSREVPPGEKLFFGSGTQLSVL.

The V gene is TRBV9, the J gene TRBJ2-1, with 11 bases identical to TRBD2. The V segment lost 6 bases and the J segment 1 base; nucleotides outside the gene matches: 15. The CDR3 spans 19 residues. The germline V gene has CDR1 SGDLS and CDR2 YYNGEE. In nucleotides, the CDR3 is TGTGCCAGCACCTCGCGCGGGCTAGCGGGGGGATCATCCTACAATGAGCAGTTCTTC. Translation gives CASTSRGLAGGSSYNEQFF.

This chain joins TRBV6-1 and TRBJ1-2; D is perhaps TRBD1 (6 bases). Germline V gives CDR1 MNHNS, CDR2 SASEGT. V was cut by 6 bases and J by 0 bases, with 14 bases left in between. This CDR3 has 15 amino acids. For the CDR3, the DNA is TGTGCCAGCAGAACTACAGGGCCAGCTAACTATGGCTACACCTTC. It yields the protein CASRTTGPANYGYTF.

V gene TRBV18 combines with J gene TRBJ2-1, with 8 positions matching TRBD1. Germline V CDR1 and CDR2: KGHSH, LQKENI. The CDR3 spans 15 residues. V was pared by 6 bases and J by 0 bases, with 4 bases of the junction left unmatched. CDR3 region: CASSPGQGSYNEQFF. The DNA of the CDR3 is TGTGCCAGCTCCCCTGGACAGGGCTCCTACAATGAGCAGTTCTTC.

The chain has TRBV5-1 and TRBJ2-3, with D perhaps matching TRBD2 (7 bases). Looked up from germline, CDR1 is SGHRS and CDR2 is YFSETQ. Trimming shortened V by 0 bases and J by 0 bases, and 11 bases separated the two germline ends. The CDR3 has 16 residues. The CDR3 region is CASSLVWGGSTDTQYF. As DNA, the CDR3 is TGCGCCAGCAGCTTGGTTTGGGGGGGCAGCACAGATACGCAGTATTTT.